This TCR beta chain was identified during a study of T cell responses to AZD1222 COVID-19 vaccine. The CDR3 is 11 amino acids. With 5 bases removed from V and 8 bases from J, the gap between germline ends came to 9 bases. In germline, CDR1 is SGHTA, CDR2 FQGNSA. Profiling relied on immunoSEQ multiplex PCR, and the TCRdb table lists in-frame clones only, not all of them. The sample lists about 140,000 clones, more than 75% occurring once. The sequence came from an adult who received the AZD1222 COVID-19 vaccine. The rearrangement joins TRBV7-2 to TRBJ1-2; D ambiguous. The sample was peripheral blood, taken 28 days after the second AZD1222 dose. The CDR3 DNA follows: TGTGCCAGCAGCCCCCGGACCGGCTACACCTTC. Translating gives CASSPRTGYTF.